This T cell receptor (beta chain) emerged from a study of blood T cell repertoires in COVID-19. Whole-study context: Collection of acute and convalescent COVID-19 samples took place in the United States, Italy and Spain. From T cells, B-cell-depleted T cells, or PBMCs came the material, which was cDNA or gDNA.

TCRdb's table, derived via immunoSEQ multiplex PCR, lists solely in-frame clones and lacks some. The sample records some 200,000 clones, about 90% being singletons. The germline V gene has CDR1 MNHEY and CDR2 SMNVEV (reference sequence). The V gene end was trimmed by 0 bases and the J gene end by 1 base; junction bases not matched to a gene: 2. This CDR3 is built from 15 residues. This sequence was found in a woman between 50 and 59 years old with acute or convalescent COVID-19. The rearrangement uses TRBV27 and TRBJ2-7, with 8 bases that match TRBD1. Sequencing was done on a sample of peripheral blood. Here the CDR3 reads CASSLSGTGSYEQYF. For the CDR3, the DNA is TGTGCCAGCAGTTTATCAGGGACAGGATCCTACGAGCAGTACTTC.